This TCR beta chain was recovered during a study of response to subunit inactivated influenza vaccine. General observations from the study: There was a suggestion from the authors that each seasonal influenza vaccination recruits few new T cells.

TCRdb reanalysed the RT-PCR reads using MiXCR and keeps one entry per CDR3 protein. The sample holds hundreds of thousands of distinct CDR3 sequences, around 15% seen once. CDR3 length: 16 residues. Per germline, CDR1 SGHRS and CDR2 YFSETQ. V shed 4 bases, J shed 2 bases, and the junction held 4 bases outside the gene matches. This clonotype appeared many times. Its specificity is unknown. This chain uses TRBV5-1 with TRBJ2-1; TRBD1 matches at 12 bases. Sample: PBMCs from blood, taken around two weeks before vaccination. The receptor was isolated from a man in his fifties or sixties who received an inactivated influenza vaccine. CDR3 protein: CASSSGTGGPYNEQFF. The CDR3 coding sequence is TGCGCCAGCAGCAGCGGGACAGGGGGCCCCTACAATGAGCAGTTCTTC. The whole variable domain, remainder taken from reference TRBV5-1 and TRBJ2-1, is KAGVTQTPRYLIKTRGQQVTLSCSPISGHRSVSWYQQTPGQGLQFLFEYFSETQRNKGNFPGRFSGRQFSNSRSEMNVSTLELGDSALYLCASSSGTGGPYNEQFFGPGTRLTVL.